This T cell receptor beta chain was captured by sequencing in a study of beta chain features in type 1 diabetes. Isolated RNA was reverse transcribed in full, so expressed TCRB transcripts were sequenced. This table comes from immunoSEQ multiplex PCR, and its TCRdb copy is limited to in-frame clones, with some not included. The sample has under 400,000 clones, 13% to 15% seen once; the top ten hold over 5.5%. The sequence came from a man aged 25 to 45 in good health. Input material: central memory CD4+ T cells from blood.

The CDR3 coding sequence is TGTGCCACCAGCAGAGCTGGCGGAGGGACAGATACGCAGTATTTT. Translation: CATSRAGGGTDTQYF. The chain recombines TRBV15 with TRBJ2-3, with D possibly TRBD2 on 6 matching bases. Per germline, CDR1 LNHNV and CDR2 YYDKDF (reference sequence). This CDR3 region has 15 residues. With 1 base removed from V and 3 bases from J, the gap between germline ends came to 11 bases.